This TCR beta chain stems from a study of T cells in localized non-small cell lung cancer. Clones were read by immunoSEQ multiplex PCR, and TCRdb kept only the in-frame ones, dropping some. Of under 75,000 clones listed, approximately 87% are singletons. Worth noting for this clone: Its specificity is not known.

With V trimmed by 5 bases and J by 4 bases, 9 bases remained unmatched. This CDR3 has 15 amino acids. CDR1 is MNHEY, CDR2 SVGAGI, per germline. Findings and caveats of the study: Uninvolved adjacent lung showed peak T cell clonality, exceeding tumor. Detection in adjacent lung was observed for a median approximately 53 of the top 100 tumor clones.

The receptor was derived from a male donor older than 55 with stage III squamous cell lung carcinoma. Sequences were derived from peripheral blood, sampled before any cancer treatment. The rearrangement joins TRBV6-5 to TRBJ1-1; 8 bases line up with TRBD1. CDR3 sequence reads: CASSSLQGARTEAFF. The CDR3 DNA reads as TGTGCCAGCAGTAGCCTCCAGGGGGCGCGCACTGAAGCTTTCTTT.